This T cell receptor (beta chain) came from a study of T-cell memory formation after mild COVID-19. Study in general: TCR clustering was largely donor specific.

Sample barcodes and UMIs were carried by the TCR alpha and TCR beta cDNA libraries that 5'RACE generated with constant-segment primers. TCRdb ran MiXCR on the 5' RACE reads and lists one entry per CDR3 protein. The sample holds fewer than 700,000 distinct CDR3 sequences, about 22% seen once. Regarding this clonotype: What it binds is not known.

The V and J ends lost 8 bases and 9 bases, in that order; junction bases with no gene match: 11. Germline V gene data show CDR1 as ENHRY and CDR2 as SYGVKD. The CDR3 is made up of 14 amino acids. General study findings and limits: The main location of contracting CD4+ clones was CM and EM, and that of contracting CD8+ clones was EMRA.

The TCR originated in an adult woman who had mild COVID-19 (a few samples of this study predate the infection). Cell type and time point are not known. The sequenced material came from PBMCs or a T cell subset sorted from them (not recorded which). This rearrangement joins TRBV10-3 to TRBJ2-1; 9 nucleotides agree with TRBD2. CDR3 residues: CAIGLAGESSEQFF. The CDR3 DNA reads TGTGCCATCGGTTTAGCGGGAGAGAGTAGTGAGCAGTTCTTC.